This TCR beta chain was sequenced in a study of blood T cell repertoires in COVID-19. The CDR3 spans 13 residues. The germline V gene encodes CDR1 LNHNV and CDR2 YYDKDF (reference sequence). V was shortened by 5 bases and J by 4 bases, with 11 bases between the two germline ends. The authors' processing: Researchers report that nucleated cell counts were estimated from reference gene primer amplification. Assay used: immunoSEQ multiplex PCR; TCRdb lists only in-frame clones, some missing. That table furnishes V, J and clone size, whereas the DNA furnished D and trimming. The data hold 220,000 or so clones, with about 88% observed a single time.

The chain combines TRBV15 with TRBJ1-2; the D is unclear. Sequencing was done on a sample of peripheral blood. The source of this sequence is a woman in her forties or fifties with COVID-19, enrolled during active disease. DNA of the CDR3: TGTGCCACCAGCGCGCGGGGAGGCTATGGCTACACCTTC. Translation: CATSARGGYGYTF.